The present TCR beta chain was sequenced within a study of T cells in Graves' hyperthyroidism and ophthalmopathy. Study findings and constraints: Also found in blood were most expanded thyroid clonotypes above 0.001.

V trimming: 2 bases; J trimming: 4 bases; junction bases outside the gene matches: 13. Germline V lookup: CDR1 LNHDA, CDR2 SQIVND (reference sequence). The CDR3 has 19 residues. A single count supports this clonotype. The antigen remains unidentified. Amplification targeted TCR beta CDR3 regions from RNA transcripts. Researchers ran a first-round RT-PCR on the TCR CDR3 using the HTBI primer set. Using its own MiXCR run on the multiplex PCR reads, TCRdb lists one record per CDR3 protein. In the table there are about 400,000 distinct CDR3 sequences, 15% of which are singletons. Input material: blood. This TCR was recovered from a woman in her twenties or thirties with Graves' hyperthyroidism. The chain is built from TRBV19 and TRBJ2-2; 10 nucleotides align to TRBD2. CDR3 in DNA: TGTGCCAGTAGTATAAGGCAGGGTCGGCTAGCGGGAGCCACCGGGGAGCTGTTTTTT. It codes for CASSIRQGRLAGATGELFF. Supplemented by reference TRBV19 and TRBJ2-2, the full variable domain reads DGGITQSPKYLFRKEGQNVTLSCEQNLNHDAMYWYRQDPGQGLRLIYYSQIVNDFQKGDIAEGYSVSREKKESFPLTVTSAQKNPTAFYLCASSIRQGRLAGATGELFFGEGSRLTVL.